The 21 T cell receptor beta chains in this list originate from one sample, sequenced in a study of shared clonotypes between healthy human individuals. This table comes from immunoSEQ multiplex PCR, and its TCRdb copy is limited to in-frame clones, with some not included. This table has roughly 2.5 million clones, around nine tenths appearing once. The specimen was naive CD4+ T cells sorted from blood. Subset noted: CD45RA+ positively selected. All receptors derive from a man aged 18 to 29 in good health.

This chain links TRBV14 with TRBJ1-3; 8 positions agree with TRBD1. The CDR3 has 14 amino acids. J lost 11 bases, V lost 6 bases, and 12 bases had no gene match. The germline V gene has CDR1 SGHDN and CDR2 FVKESK. CDR3 sequence: CASRRQGQSLAIYF. CDR3 DNA: TGTGCCAGCAGGCGACAGGGGCAATCATTGGCCATATATTTT.

The chain combines TRBV6-9 with TRBJ2-7, with D maybe TRBD1 (5 bases). The CDR3 loop spans 12 amino acids. The V end was cut by 6 bases, the J end by 5 bases, with 11 bases between. The germline V gene has CDR1 MNHGY and CDR2 SVAAGI. The CDR3 spells CASSPFRDEQYF. The CDR3 bases are TGTGCCAGCAGCCCCTTCAGGGACGAGCAGTACTTC.

The rearrangement uses TRBV25-1 and TRBJ2-1; D unclear. The germline V gene has CDR1 MGHDK and CDR2 SYGVNS. V was clipped by 1 base and J by 8 bases, with 12 bases between them. This CDR3 is built from 14 residues. In DNA, the CDR3 is TGTGCCAGCAGTGAATGGGCTAGTTTCGATGAGCAGTTCTTC. The encoded protein is CASSEWASFDEQFF.

J is TRBJ1-6 and V is TRBV5-1; D unclear. This CDR3 comprises 16 residues. V was trimmed by 5 bases and J by 5 bases, leaving 17 bases between them. Germline CDR1 reads SGHRS; CDR2 reads YFSETQ. The CDR3: CASRRWPETDNSPLHF. The CDR3 DNA sequence: TGCGCCAGCAGAAGATGGCCAGAAACCGATAATTCACCCCTCCACTTT. The entire variable domain, with the rest obtained from reference TRBV5-1 and TRBJ1-6, is as follows: KAGVTQTPRYLIKTRGQQVTLSCSPISGHRSVSWYQQTPGQGLQFLFEYFSETQRNKGNFPGRFSGRQFSNSRSEMNVSTLELGDSALYLCASRRWPETDNSPLHFGNGTRLTVT.

The CDR3 region has the DNA TGTGCCTGGAGTGTACAGGCCCGATTACACTTT. Protein sequence: CAWSVQARLHF. This sequence joins TRBV30 and TRBJ1-6, with D possibly being TRBD1 (5 bases). The V gene's germline CDR1 is GTSNPN and CDR2 SVGIG (reference sequence). The CDR3 consists of 11 residues. Trimming removed 0 bases from V and 19 bases from J, with 13 bases in between.

The rearrangement links TRBV6-1 to TRBJ1-2; 9 bases are shared with TRBD1. This CDR3 region has 15 residues. The germline V gene has CDR1 MNHNS and CDR2 SASEGT. The ends lost 3 bases at V and 1 base at J; junction bases unmatched: 3. The CDR3: CASSDRTGVNYGYTF. DNA of the CDR3: TGTGCCAGCAGTGACCGGACAGGGGTTAACTATGGCTACACCTTC.

This chain connects TRBV30 to TRBJ2-7; 8 positions match TRBD1. Trimming at V came to 1 base and at J to 5 bases, leaving 7 bases not matched to a gene. Germline V gene lookup returns CDR1 GTSNPN and CDR2 SVGIG (reference sequence). This CDR3 contains 14 residues. This CDR3 reads CAWSAGQAPNEQYF. The CDR3 DNA reads as TGTGCCTGGAGTGCGGGACAGGCTCCAAACGAGCAGTACTTC.

The chain employs TRBV6-5 and TRBJ1-4; D unclear. The CDR3 contains 15 residues. Germline V gene sequence: CDR1 MNHEY, CDR2 SVGAGI. V lost 7 bases and J 0 bases, leaving 12 bases between the germline ends. This CDR3 reads CASTKLGATNEKLFF. DNA of the CDR3: TGTGCCAGCACTAAATTAGGTGCAACTAATGAAAAACTGTTTTTT.

The chain links TRBV5-8 to TRBJ1-1, with D tentatively TRBD1 (5 bases). The germline gives CDR1 SGHTS, CDR2 YDEGEE. The V gene lost 0 bases and the J gene lost 6 bases, with 12 bases spanning the gap. The CDR3 totals 14 residues. The CDR3 DNA reads TGTGCCAGCAGCTTGGCTGGGGGGACGGCTGAAGCTTTCTTT. It specifies CASSLAGGTAEAFF.

The V and J genes are TRBV23-1 and TRBJ1-1; D is ambiguous. TRBV23-1 is known as an ORF, though its function is uncertain. V gave up 0 bases and J gave up 1 base, with 9 bases separating them. This CDR3 is built from 15 residues. In DNA form, the CDR3 reads TGCGCCAGCAGTCAATCCGTACGGCAGAACACTGAAGCTTTCTTT. Its translation: CASSQSVRQNTEAFF.

As for this clone: In the same sample, other DNA sequences code for this CDR3. The chain recombines TRBV5-1 with TRBJ1-6, with no clear D. Trimming removed 0 bases from V and 10 bases from J, with 8 bases in between. Germline CDR1 and CDR2: SGHRS and YFSETQ. CDR3 size: 13 residues. The CDR3 is CASSLARESPLHF. Here the CDR3 DNA reads TGCGCCAGCAGCTTGGCCAGAGAATCACCCCTCCACTTT.

The J gene is TRBJ1-2, the V gene TRBV27; no firm D call. CDR1 MNHEY and CDR2 SMNVEV come from the germline V gene (reference sequence). CDR3 length: 16 residues. Deletions cut 4 bases from V and 0 bases from J, with 15 bases between. The CDR3 DNA reads as TGTGCCAGCAGTTCCTACGGACGGAGAGCTAACTATGGCTACACCTTC. It yields the protein CASSSYGRRANYGYTF.

CDR3: CASRWEGSGRYTF. The CDR3 nucleotides read TGTGCCAGCAGGTGGGAGGGATCGGGGCGCTACACCTTC. This rearrangement joins TRBV6-5 to TRBJ1-2, with D maybe TRBD1 (5 bases). The V gene lost 6 bases and the J gene lost 9 bases, with 17 bases spanning the gap. The CDR3 contains 13 residues. The V gene's germline CDR1 is MNHEY and CDR2 SVGAGI.

This clone came up once. This chain connects TRBV6-1 to TRBJ1-6, with no clear D. CDR3 length equals 14 residues. V lost 0 bases, J lost 9 bases, and 9 bases lay in between. The germline V gene encodes CDR1 MNHNS and CDR2 SASEGT. The DNA for the CDR3 is TGTGCCAGCAGTGAAGCGCTTACGGCTTCACCCCTCCACTTT. This sequence encodes CASSEALTASPLHF.

The chain employs TRBV9 and TRBJ2-1; the D is unclear. Germline-derived CDR1 and CDR2 are SGDLS and YYNGEE. CDR3 length equals 13 residues. V was shortened by 3 bases and J by 4 bases, with 8 bases between the two germline ends. CDR3 loop: CASSEGGYNEQFF. Written as DNA, the CDR3 is TGTGCCAGCAGCGAAGGCGGTTACAATGAGCAGTTCTTC.

The chain recombines TRBV29-1 with TRBJ1-1, with D possibly being TRBD1 (6 bases). CDR3 length equals 13 residues. The V end was cut by 4 bases, the J end by 4 bases, with 13 bases between. The germline V gene has CDR1 SQVTM and CDR2 ANQGSEA. The DNA for the CDR3 is TGCAGCGTTGTGGGGGGCTCCGGCACTGAAGCTTTCTTT. Its protein product is CSVVGGSGTEAFF.

The rearrangement joins TRBV2 to TRBJ2-3; D gene unclear. V was pared by 7 bases and J by 6 bases, with 14 bases between. Germline CDR1 and CDR2: SNHLY and FYNNEI. This CDR3 region has 13 residues. CDR3 DNA sequence: TGTGCCAGCAATACTCCCAGGTCCGATACGCAGTATTTT. Its protein product is CASNTPRSDTQYF.

This chain joins TRBV15 and TRBJ2-4; 9 bases agree with TRBD1. The CDR3 is made up of 20 amino acids. The junction had 14 bases not matched to a gene; V was cut back by 1 base and J by 1 base. Germline CDR1 and CDR2: LNHNV and YYDKDF (reference sequence). The CDR3 DNA reads TGTGCCACCAGCAGAGGCCCCGCTCCGGGACAGGGTTTGGCCAAAAACATTCAGTACTTC. Encoded protein: CATSRGPAPGQGLAKNIQYF. The whole variable domain, filled in from reference TRBV15 and TRBJ2-4, reads DAMVIQNPRYQVTQFGKPVTLSCSQTLNHNVMYWYQQKSSQAPKLLFHYYDKDFNNEADTPDNFQSRRPNTSFCFLDIRSPGLGDTAMYLCATSRGPAPGQGLAKNIQYFGAGTRLSVL.

This sequence joins TRBV6-6 and TRBJ2-1; 13 positions match TRBD2. J lost 6 bases, V lost 5 bases, and 4 bases had no gene match. The CDR3 loop spans 15 amino acids. CDR1 and CDR2 (germline): MNHNY, SVGAGI (reference sequence). This CDR3 is CASSRTSGRSNEQFF. CDR3 coding DNA: TGTGCCAGCAGTCGGACTAGCGGGAGAAGCAATGAGCAGTTCTTC.

This sequence joins TRBV5-1 and TRBJ1-4; maybe TRBD1 (6 bases). The CDR3 spans 15 residues. In germline, CDR1 is SGHRS, CDR2 YFSETQ. The V end was cut by 4 bases, the J end by 11 bases, with 21 bases between. CDR3 in amino acids: CASSPGGQGPNKLFF. DNA of the CDR3: TGCGCCAGCAGCCCCGGGGGGCAGGGGCCGAATAAACTGTTTTTT.

V usage is TRBV11-2 and J usage is TRBJ2-7, with D perhaps matching TRBD1 (5 bases). V shed 4 bases and J shed 8 bases, with 12 bases lying between them. In germline, CDR1 is SGHAT, CDR2 FQNNGV. This CDR3 comprises 12 residues. As DNA, the CDR3 is TGTGCCAGCAGCTCCGGACAAAAGAAGCAGTACTTC. It yields the protein CASSSGQKKQYF. The full variable domain, completed using reference TRBV11-2 and TRBJ2-7, is EAGVAQSPRYKIIEKRQSVAFWCNPISGHATLYWYQQILGQGPKLLIQFQNNGVVDDSQLPKDRFSAERLKGVDSTLKIQPAKLEDSAVYLCASSSGQKKQYFGPGTRLTVT.